The rows below give T cell receptor beta chains drawn from one sample of a study of PD-1 blockade in classical Hodgkin lymphoma. TCRdb's copy holds only in-frame clones and misses some; the assay was immunoSEQ multiplex PCR. The sample consists of around 29,000 clones, roughly 80% of them appearing once. Sequencing was performed on CD4+ T cells from blood, taken before the fourth cycle of nivolumab. These receptors were collected from a human donor with classical Hodgkin lymphoma. Both conserved end residues are trimmed from each CDR3. Part of the rows lack a size; the others show once, few, many or a class for expanded clones.

V gene	clone size	J gene	CDR3 protein
TRBV7-9	.	TRBJ1-5	ASSRSTGGNQPQH
TRBV5-1	.	TRBJ2-5	ASSLEGFPQETQY
TRBV2	once	TRBJ2-1	ASRGGGIYNEQF
TRBV5-1	.	TRBJ2-7	ASSLSVSSSGEQY
TRBV5-1	few	TRBJ2-7	ASSLLPGPYEQY
TRBV5-1	.	TRBJ1-5	ASSLWGDSNQPQH
TRBV11-2	.	TRBJ1-3	ASSFSGNTIY
TRBV19	.	TRBJ1-1	ASRNLEDTEAF
TRBV5-1	.	TRBJ1-1	ASSLQGGSTEAF
TRBV2	.	TRBJ2-5	ASMGAPQETQY
TRBV18	.	TRBJ2-7	ASSPPTGGDEQY